In its sample, the clone carrying this T cell receptor (beta chain) was seen many times. The data stem from a study of low-dose radiotherapy and immunotherapy resistance in tumors. Across the whole study: Across 26 weeks, 13 Gy in total went to Cohort 2, delivered as 1 Gy per fraction every two weeks. Patients received 300 mg of oral aspirin each day across four cycles, commencing on cycle 1 day 1.

TCR amplification used around 20 PCR cycles, a constant-region primer and a V-primer adapter. TCRdb re-called the reads through MiXCR, storing one row per CDR3 protein. The data hold about 50,000 distinct CDR3 sequences, with about 10% observed a single time. The CDR3 sequence is 17 residues long. V lost 5 bases and J lost 11; bases outside the gene matches: 16. The germline CDR1 and CDR2 sequences are MNHNY and SVGAGI (reference sequence). The time point denotes: before trial treatment. Inclusion covered patients whose advanced solid tumors lacked tumor-infiltrating lymphocytes. This TCR derives from a female donor with ovarian cancer. The chain carries TRBV6-6 and TRBJ2-1; the match to TRBD2 covers 12 bases. The specimen comprised PBMCs, sampled before treatment. CDR3: CASSPNGSGGLAGKQFF. The CDR3 DNA follows: TGTGCCAGCAGTCCGAATGGCTCAGGGGGACTAGCGGGTAAGCAGTTCTTC.